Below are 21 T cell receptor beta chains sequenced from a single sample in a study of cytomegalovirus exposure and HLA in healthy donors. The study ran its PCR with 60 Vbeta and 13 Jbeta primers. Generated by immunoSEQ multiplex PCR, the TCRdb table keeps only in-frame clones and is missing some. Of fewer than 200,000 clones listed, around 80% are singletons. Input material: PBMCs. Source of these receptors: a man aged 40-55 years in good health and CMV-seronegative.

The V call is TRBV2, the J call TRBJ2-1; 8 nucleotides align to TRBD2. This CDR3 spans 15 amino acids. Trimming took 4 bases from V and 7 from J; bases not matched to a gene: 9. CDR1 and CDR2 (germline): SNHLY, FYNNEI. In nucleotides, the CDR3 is TGTGCCAGCAGTGCCGGGAGGGCCAAGAGGAATGAGCAGTTCTTC. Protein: CASSAGRAKRNEQFF.

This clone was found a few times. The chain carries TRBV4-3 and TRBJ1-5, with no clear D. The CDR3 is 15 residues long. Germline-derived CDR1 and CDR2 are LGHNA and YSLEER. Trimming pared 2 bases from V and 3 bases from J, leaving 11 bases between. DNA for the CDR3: TGCGCCAGCAGCCAAAGTGGCCCAGTCAATCAGCCCCAGCATTTT. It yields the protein CASSQSGPVNQPQHF.

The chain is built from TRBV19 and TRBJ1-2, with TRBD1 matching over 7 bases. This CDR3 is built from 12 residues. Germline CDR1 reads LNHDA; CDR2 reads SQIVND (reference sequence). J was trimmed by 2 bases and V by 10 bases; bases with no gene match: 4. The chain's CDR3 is CAIKQGNYGYTF. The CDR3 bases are TGTGCCATCAAACAGGGGAACTATGGCTACACCTTC.

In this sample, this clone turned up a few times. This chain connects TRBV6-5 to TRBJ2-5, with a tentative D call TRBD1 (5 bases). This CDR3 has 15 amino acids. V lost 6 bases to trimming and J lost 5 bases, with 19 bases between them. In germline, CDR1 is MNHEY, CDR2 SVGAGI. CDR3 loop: CASSPGRVGRETQYF. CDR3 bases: TGTGCCAGCAGCCCTGGCAGGGTCGGTAGGGAGACCCAGTACTTC.

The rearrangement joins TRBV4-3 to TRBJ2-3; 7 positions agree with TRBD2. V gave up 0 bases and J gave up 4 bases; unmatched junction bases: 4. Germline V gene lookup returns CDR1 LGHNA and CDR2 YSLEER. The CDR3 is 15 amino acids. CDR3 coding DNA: TGCGCCAGCAGCCAAGAGGGGAGGGGAGCAGATACGCAGTATTTT. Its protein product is CASSQEGRGADTQYF.

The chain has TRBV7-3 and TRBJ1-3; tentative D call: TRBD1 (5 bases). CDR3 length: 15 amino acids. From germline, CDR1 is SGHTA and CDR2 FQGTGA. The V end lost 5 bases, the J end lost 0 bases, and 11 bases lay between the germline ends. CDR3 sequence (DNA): TGTGCCAGCAGCCCTGACAGCAGCTCTGGAAACACCATATATTTT. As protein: CASSPDSSSGNTIYF.

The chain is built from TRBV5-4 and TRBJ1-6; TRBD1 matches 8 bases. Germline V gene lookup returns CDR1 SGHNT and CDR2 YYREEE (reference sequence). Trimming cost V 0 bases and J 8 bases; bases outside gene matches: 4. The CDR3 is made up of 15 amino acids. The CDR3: CASSLAGTGDSPLHF. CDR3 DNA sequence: TGTGCCAGCAGCTTGGCCGGGACAGGAGATTCACCCCTCCACTTT.

Here the CDR3 reads CASSLDGQGGGGELFF. CDR3 DNA: TGCGCCAGCAGCTTGGATGGACAGGGCGGCGGCGGGGAGCTGTTTTTT. The rearrangement links TRBV5-1 to TRBJ2-2; 8 bases fit TRBD1. The length of the CDR3 is 16 residues. The junction had 8 bases not matched to a gene; V was cut back by 0 bases and J by 7 bases. Germline values: CDR1 SGHRS, CDR2 YFSETQ.

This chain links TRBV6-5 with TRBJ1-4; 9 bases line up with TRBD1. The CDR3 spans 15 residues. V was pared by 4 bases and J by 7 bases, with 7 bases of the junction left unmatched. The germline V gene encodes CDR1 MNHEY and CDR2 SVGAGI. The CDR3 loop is CASSLWTGDREKLFF. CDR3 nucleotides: TGTGCCAGCAGTTTGTGGACAGGGGATCGTGAAAAACTGTTTTTT.

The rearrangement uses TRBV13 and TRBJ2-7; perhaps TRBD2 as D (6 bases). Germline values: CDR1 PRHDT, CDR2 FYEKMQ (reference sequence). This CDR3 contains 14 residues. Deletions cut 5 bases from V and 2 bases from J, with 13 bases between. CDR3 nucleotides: TGTGCCAGCAGCCAAACCGGGACTCCCTACGAGCAGTACTTC. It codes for CASSQTGTPYEQYF.

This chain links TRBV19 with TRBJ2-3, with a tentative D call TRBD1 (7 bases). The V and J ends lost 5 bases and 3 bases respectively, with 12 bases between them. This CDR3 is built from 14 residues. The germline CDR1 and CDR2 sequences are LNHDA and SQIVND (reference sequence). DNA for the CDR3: TGTGCCAGTAGTTCAGGGGGGCCGACAGATACGCAGTATTTT. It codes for CASSSGGPTDTQYF.

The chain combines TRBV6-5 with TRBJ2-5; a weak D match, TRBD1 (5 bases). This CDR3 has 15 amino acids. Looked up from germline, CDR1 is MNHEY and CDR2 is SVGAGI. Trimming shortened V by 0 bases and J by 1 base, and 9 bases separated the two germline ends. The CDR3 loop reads CASSYSYRTQETQYF. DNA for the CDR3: TGTGCCAGCAGTTACTCTTACAGGACCCAAGAGACCCAGTACTTC.

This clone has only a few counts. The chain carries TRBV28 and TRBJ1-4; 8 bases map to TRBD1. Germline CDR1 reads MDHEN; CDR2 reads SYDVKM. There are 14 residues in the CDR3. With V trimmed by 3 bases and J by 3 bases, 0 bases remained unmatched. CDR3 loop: CASSLDRANEKLFF. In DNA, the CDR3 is TGTGCCAGCAGTTTGGACAGGGCTAATGAAAAACTGTTTTTT.

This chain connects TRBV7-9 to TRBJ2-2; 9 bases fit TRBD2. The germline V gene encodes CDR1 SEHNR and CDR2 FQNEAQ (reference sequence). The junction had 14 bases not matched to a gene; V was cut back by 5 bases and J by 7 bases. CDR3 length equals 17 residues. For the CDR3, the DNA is TGTGCCAGCAGCCCCCCGGTATTAGCGGGGGCAGTCGGGGAGCTGTTTTTT. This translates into CASSPPVLAGAVGELFF.

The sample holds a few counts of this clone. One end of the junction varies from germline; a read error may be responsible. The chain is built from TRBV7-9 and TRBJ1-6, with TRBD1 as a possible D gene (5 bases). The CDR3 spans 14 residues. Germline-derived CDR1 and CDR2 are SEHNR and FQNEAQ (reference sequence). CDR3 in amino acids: CSSSSGTLNSPLHF. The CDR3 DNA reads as TGTTCCAGCAGCTCCGGGACTCTAAATTCACCCCTCCACTTT.

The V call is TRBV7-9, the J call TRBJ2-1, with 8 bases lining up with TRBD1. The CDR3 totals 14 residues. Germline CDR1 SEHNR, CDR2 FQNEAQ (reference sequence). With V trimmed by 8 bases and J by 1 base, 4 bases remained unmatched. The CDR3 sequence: CASEDRESYNEQFF. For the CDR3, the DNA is TGTGCCAGCGAGGACAGGGAGTCCTACAATGAGCAGTTCTTC.

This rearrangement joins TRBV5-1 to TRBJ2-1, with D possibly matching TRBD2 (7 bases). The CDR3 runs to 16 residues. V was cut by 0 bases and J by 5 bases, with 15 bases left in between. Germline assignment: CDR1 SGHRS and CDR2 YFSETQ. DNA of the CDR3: TGCGCCAGCAGCTTGGATGGGGGGGGGCGGGACAATGAGCAGTTCTTC. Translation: CASSLDGGGRDNEQFF.

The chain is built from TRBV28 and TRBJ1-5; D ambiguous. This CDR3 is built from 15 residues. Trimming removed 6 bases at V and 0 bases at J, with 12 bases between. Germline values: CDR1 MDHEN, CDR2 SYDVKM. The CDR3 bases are TGTGCCAGCAGCCGCGATACCGATAGCAATCAGCCCCAGCATTTT. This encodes CASSRDTDSNQPQHF.

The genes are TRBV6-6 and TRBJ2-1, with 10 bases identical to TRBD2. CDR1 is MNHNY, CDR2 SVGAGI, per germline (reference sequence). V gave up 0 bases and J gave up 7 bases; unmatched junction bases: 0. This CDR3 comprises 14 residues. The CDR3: CASSYSGLANEQFF. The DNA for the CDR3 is TGTGCCAGCAGTTACTCGGGACTAGCGAATGAGCAGTTCTTC.

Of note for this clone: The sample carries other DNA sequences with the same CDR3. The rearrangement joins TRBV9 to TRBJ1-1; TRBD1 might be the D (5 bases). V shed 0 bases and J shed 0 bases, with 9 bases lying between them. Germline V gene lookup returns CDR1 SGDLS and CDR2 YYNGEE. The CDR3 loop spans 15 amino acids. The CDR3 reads CASSVGGGMNTEAFF. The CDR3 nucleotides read TGTGCCAGCAGCGTAGGGGGGGGGATGAACACTGAAGCTTTCTTT. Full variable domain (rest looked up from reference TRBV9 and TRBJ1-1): DSGVTQTPKHLITATGQRVTLRCSPRSGDLSVYWYQQSLDQGLQFLIQYYNGEERAKGNILERFSAQQFPDLHSELNLSSLELGDSALYFCASSVGGGMNTEAFFGQGTRLTVV.

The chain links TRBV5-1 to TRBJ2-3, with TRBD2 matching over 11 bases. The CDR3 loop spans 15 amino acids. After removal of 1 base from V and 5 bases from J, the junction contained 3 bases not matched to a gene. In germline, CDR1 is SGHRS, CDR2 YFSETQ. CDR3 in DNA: TGCGCCAGCAGCTTGAGGACTAGCGGGTTAGATACGCAGTATTTT. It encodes CASSLRTSGLDTQYF.